This TCR beta chain was profiled in a study of T cells in Graves' hyperthyroidism and ophthalmopathy. About the research overall: The initial diagnosis was the point when peripheral blood was collected, ahead of any treatment.

It was RNA transcripts that yielded the amplified TCR beta CDR3 regions. The TCR CDR3 was amplified in a first-round RT-PCR using the HTBI primer set. TCRdb reanalysed the multiplex PCR reads using MiXCR and keeps one entry per CDR3 protein. The sample consists of nearly 750,000 distinct CDR3 sequences, under 45% of them appearing once. This clonotype showed up just a few times. Its target is unknown. Diagnosis rested on symptoms, serum thyroxine and TRAb, thyroid ultrasound, and orbital computed tomography. Findings and limits, study-wide: Most clonotypes that expanded in the thyroid above 0.001 also showed up in blood.

CDR1 and CDR2 (germline): LGHNA, YSLEER. The trim removed 3 bases at V and 0 bases at J, leaving 4 bases unmatched. The CDR3 contains 15 residues. Material: blood. This receptor was identified in a woman aged 40 to 50 with Graves' hyperthyroidism. This sequence joins TRBV4-3 and TRBJ2-5, with 7 bases identical to TRBD1. The CDR3 region is CASSQLDRDQETQYF. CDR3 nucleotide sequence: TGCGCCAGCAGCCAGCTCGACAGGGACCAAGAGACCCAGTACTTC.